Given below is one T cell receptor beta chain in context. Its matching antigen is unknown. This table comes from immunoSEQ multiplex PCR, and its TCRdb copy is limited to in-frame clones, with some not included. The data contain some 90,000 clones, around nine tenths of them singletons. The data derive from a study of identifying expanded T cells in peripheral blood. Germline assignment: CDR1 KGHSH and CDR2 LQKENI. This CDR3 region has 14 residues. V shed 2 bases and J shed 0 bases, with 8 bases lying between them. Study-level findings and limits: Differentially abundant clones: roughly 1.2 between replicates, about 15 at around 14 days, over 18 at four.

The TCR originated in a person aged 18 to 70 in good health. The genes are TRBV18 and TRBJ2-7, with D possibly matching TRBD2 (6 bases). Sequenced material: blood. For the CDR3, the DNA is TGTGCCAGCTCACCAATGGGACTCTCCTACGAGCAGTACTTC. It translates to CASSPMGLSYEQYF.